Listed below are T cell receptor beta chains from one sample, sequenced in a study of OX40 agonist ivuxolimab in advanced cancers. The method was immunoSEQ multiplex PCR; TCRdb's version includes in-frame clones alone and lacks a portion of them. The data contain about 100,000 clones, roughly 95% of them singletons. Material: CD4+ or CD8+ T cells sorted from blood, obtained in a trial of the OX40 agonist ivuxolimab. All receptors derive from an adult with an advanced solid tumor such as melanoma, head and neck, liver or kidney cancer. CDR3s include the opening cysteine and the closing phenylalanine or tryptophan. D genes are given only for firm matches. Some rows mark clone size as missing; the rest say once, few, many or name a class of expanded clone.

j_gene | abundance | v_gene | d_gene | CDR3nt | CDR3aa
TRBJ2-1 | once | TRBV6-4 | . | TGTGCCAGCAGCCGAAACAGGGTACCGGGCAATGAGCAGTTCTTC | CASSRNRVPGNEQFF
TRBJ1-4 | . | TRBV7-9 | TRBD1 | TGTGCCAGCAGCCCTACCGGGACAGGGTCCGAAAAACTGTTTTTT | CASSPTGTGSEKLFF
TRBJ2-2 | . | TRBV27 | TRBD2 | TGTGCCAGCAGTTTGCGGGAGGGAATCGGGGAGCTGTTTTTT | CASSLREGIGELFF
TRBJ2-3 | . | TRBV28 | . | TGTGCCAGCAGTTCATGGGGCGCCGGCACAGATACGCAGTATTTT | CASSSWGAGTDTQYF
TRBJ1-2 | . | TRBV10-2 | TRBD1 | TGCGCCAGCACCGGGACAGTTTCGGTTGGCTACACCTTC | CASTGTVSVGYTF
TRBJ1-1 | . | TRBV11-2 | . | TGTGCCAGCAGCTTCAGGGGCACTGAAGCTTTCTTT | CASSFRGTEAFF
TRBJ1-1 | . | TRBV6-5 | TRBD1 | TGTGCCAGCAGTCCCCAGACAGGGGGCACTGAAGCTTTCTTT | CASSPQTGGTEAFF
TRBJ1-4 | . | TRBV28 | TRBD1 | TGTGCCAGCAGCCGGGACAGGGCAACTAATGAAAAACTGTTTTTT | CASSRDRATNEKLFF
TRBJ1-1 | . | TRBV27 | . | TGTGCCAGCAGTTTAGGCAGGGGGAACACTGAAGCTTTCTTT | CASSLGRGNTEAFF
TRBJ2-7 | . | TRBV6-5 | TRBD1 | TGTGCCAGCAGGACGGACAGGGGGGTACTCGAGCAGTACTTC | CASRTDRGVLEQYF
TRBJ1-6 | . | TRBV7-9 | . | TGTGCCAGCAGCTTAATCGCCTCTTCACCCCTCCACTTT | CASSLIASSPLHF
TRBJ1-2 | . | TRBV18 | . | TGTGCCAGCTCACCGTTCGCCGACAGTCAGGGTGGCTACACCTTC | CASSPFADSQGGYTF
TRBJ1-1 | . | TRBV19 | . | TGTGCCAGTAGTATCCTACATAGTGAAGCTTTCTTT | CASSILHSEAFF
TRBJ1-1 | . | TRBV30 | . | TGTGCCTGGAGCGTGACCCCAAAGAGGTCCACTGAAGCTTTCTTT | CAWSVTPKRSTEAFF
TRBJ1-1 | . | TRBV18 | TRBD1 | TGTGCCAGCTCACCCCGACAGGGGATAAACACTGAAGCTTTCTTT | CASSPRQGINTEAFF
TRBJ1-6 | . | TRBV7-3 | . | TGTGCCAGCAGACTAAGCGCGACAGAAAATTCACCCCTCCACTTT | CASRLSATENSPLHF
TRBJ2-5 | . | TRBV7-9 | . | TGTGCCAGCAGCCTTCGGGGTCGTCAAGAGACCCAGTACTTC | CASSLRGRQETQYF